Below are 17 T cell receptor beta chains sequenced from a single sample in a study of T-cell reconstitution after alpha-beta-depleted transplantation in children. Unique molecular identifiers tagged the TCRbeta library. MiXCR was run by TCRdb on the PCR reads, yielding one entry per CDR3 protein. Among a few hundred thousand distinct CDR3 sequences listed, around 10% were seen once. The material sequenced was PBMCs from the stem cell graft donor, taken from the stem cell graft. The receptors here all came from a human donor who donated a stem cell graft to a child with acute lymphoblastic leukemia.

This sequence joins TRBV5-4 and TRBJ2-1, with a weak D call TRBD2 (5 bases). Trimming shortened V by 5 bases and J by 0 bases, and 9 bases separated the two germline ends. Germline V gives CDR1 SGHNT, CDR2 YYREEE (reference sequence). This CDR3 contains 14 residues. Written as DNA, the CDR3 is TGTGCCAGCAGTATGAGGGTCTCCTACAATGAGCAGTTCTTC. This translates into CASSMRVSYNEQFF.

V and J are TRBV11-2 and TRBJ2-7, with D unclear. Germline CDR1 reads SGHAT; CDR2 reads FQNNGV. Between the trimmed V and J ends, which lost 1 base and 3 bases, there was a span of 19 bases. The CDR3 runs to 17 residues. The CDR3 loop reads CASSLGLPGIPFYEQYF. The CDR3 DNA follows: TGTGCCAGCAGCTTAGGTCTTCCGGGTATACCTTTCTACGAGCAGTACTTC. Variable domain in full (rest from reference TRBV11-2 and TRBJ2-7): EAGVAQSPRYKIIEKRQSVAFWCNPISGHATLYWYQQILGQGPKLLIQFQNNGVVDDSQLPKDRFSAERLKGVDSTLKIQPAKLEDSAVYLCASSLGLPGIPFYEQYFGPGTRLTVT.

V is TRBV4-3 and J is TRBJ2-7; the D gene is possibly TRBD1 (5 bases). Trimming pared 1 base from V and 2 bases from J, leaving 9 bases between. The CDR3 runs 14 residues. Looked up from germline, CDR1 is LGHNA and CDR2 is YSLEER. CDR3 residues: CASSQVTDTYEQYF. As DNA, the CDR3 is TGCGCCAGCAGCCAAGTGACAGATACCTACGAGCAGTACTTC.

This clonotype occurred many times. J is TRBJ2-6 and V is TRBV10-3; possibly TRBD2 for D (6 bases). Deletions cut 5 bases from V and 4 bases from J, with 12 bases between. Germline CDR1 ENHRY, CDR2 SYGVKD. This CDR3 has 15 residues. The CDR3 coding sequence is TGTGCCATCAGTTTCGCGGAGGGGGGGGCCAACGTCCTGACTTTC. Protein: CAISFAEGGANVLTF.

This clonotype was picked up a small number of times. The chain combines TRBV5-1 with TRBJ2-2; perhaps TRBD1 as D (6 bases). This CDR3 comprises 15 residues. The germline V gene encodes CDR1 SGHRS and CDR2 YFSETQ. V was shortened by 1 base and J by 2 bases, with 9 bases between the two germline ends. In DNA, the CDR3 is TGCGCCAGCAGCTTGCAACAGGGTAACACCGGGGAGCTGTTTTTT. This sequence encodes CASSLQQGNTGELFF. The variable domain in full, completed from reference TRBV5-1 and TRBJ2-2, reads KAGVTQTPRYLIKTRGQQVTLSCSPISGHRSVSWYQQTPGQGLQFLFEYFSETQRNKGNFPGRFSGRQFSNSRSEMNVSTLELGDSALYLCASSLQQGNTGELFFGEGSRLTVL.

The table lists this clonotype with a few counts. This chain uses TRBV20-1 with TRBJ1-2, with unresolved D. The germline V and J ends were trimmed by 3 bases and 1 base, with 12 bases remaining between them. Germline assignment: CDR1 DFQATT and CDR2 SNEGSKA (reference sequence). The CDR3 is 14 residues long. The CDR3 DNA reads TGCAGTGCTAGTGATCTCAGGAGTAACTATGGCTACACCTTC. The encoded protein is CSASDLRSNYGYTF.

The chain combines TRBV6-2 or TRBV6-3 with TRBJ2-7, with TRBD2 as a possible D gene (6 bases). V dropped 5 bases and J dropped 6 bases, with 29 bases sitting between them. Germline V gene data show CDR1 as MNHEY and CDR2 as SVGEGT. The CDR3 spans 18 residues. The CDR3 region is CASSAIGTRITGSVEQYF. DNA for the CDR3: TGTGCCAGCAGTGCTATTGGGACTCGTATAACGGGCTCCGTCGAGCAGTACTTC.

The chain links TRBV5-1 to TRBJ2-3; 9 positions agree with TRBD2. The CDR3 runs 16 residues. Trimming removed 7 bases from V and 1 base from J; junction bases left unmatched: 10. Germline CDR1 and CDR2: SGHRS and YFSETQ. CDR3 DNA: TGCGCCAGCGGTCCAACAGCGGGAGGTGGCACAGATACGCAGTATTTT. It is translated as CASGPTAGGGTDTQYF.

This chain connects TRBV28 to TRBJ2-5; 15 nucleotides line up with TRBD2. In germline, CDR1 is MDHEN, CDR2 SYDVKM. This CDR3 spans 18 amino acids. The V gene end was trimmed by 3 bases and the J gene end by 0 bases; junction bases not matched to a gene: 5. The CDR3 nucleotides are TGTGCCAGCAGTTTTGGACTAGCGGGAGGGGGATACCAAGAGACCCAGTACTTC. Translation gives CASSFGLAGGGYQETQYF.

V is TRBV7-8 and J is TRBJ2-7; D remains ambiguous. V lost 5 bases, J lost 3 bases, and 17 bases lay in between. Germline CDR1 and CDR2: SGHVS and FQNEAQ. CDR3 length: 15 amino acids. CDR3 coding DNA: TGTGCCAGCAGCCTCGGTTCCTACCAGATCTACGAGCAGTACTTC. Translation: CASSLGSYQIYEQYF.

Concerning this clonotype itself: The junction does not match germline at one end; this may be a read error. The CDR3 DNA follows: TGCGGTGCTGGGACAGCGGGAGCCTACTACGAGCAGTACTTC. Its protein is CGAGTAGAYYEQYF. The chain has TRBV20-1 and TRBJ2-7; tentative D call: TRBD2 (8 bases). The germline V gene has CDR1 DFQATT and CDR2 SNEGSKA (reference sequence). The CDR3 totals 14 residues.

Only a few counts were recorded for this clonotype. The rearrangement joins TRBV12-3 or TRBV12-4 to TRBJ1-2; 10 bases line up with TRBD1. The CDR3 runs 14 residues. V lost 6 bases and J lost 7; bases outside the gene matches: 8. The DNA of the CDR3 is TGTGCCAGCAGGACAGGGGGCGCCGGTGGTGGCTACACCTTC. Its protein product is CASRTGGAGGGYTF.

This clonotype occurred a few times. V usage is TRBV27 and J usage is TRBJ1-5; TRBD1 matches at 11 bases. The CDR3 spans 16 residues. Per the germline V gene, CDR1 is MNHEY and CDR2 is SMNVEV (reference sequence). Trimming cost V 5 bases and J 4 bases; bases outside gene matches: 7. This chain's CDR3 is CASSRGTGGLNQPQHF. CDR3 nucleotides: TGTGCCAGCAGTCGCGGGACAGGGGGTCTTAATCAGCCCCAGCATTTT.

Comments on this clonotype: One end of the junction fails to match germline, which may point to a read error. J is TRBJ2-2 and V is TRBV7-7; 9 bases line up with TRBD2. Per the germline V gene, CDR1 is SSHAT and CDR2 is FNYEAQ (reference sequence). The CDR3 runs 17 residues. CDR3 sequence: CASSLMASGTNTGELFF. The CDR3 DNA reads as TGTGCTAGCAGCTTAATGGCTAGCGGGACGAACACCGGGGAGCTGTTTTTT.

At least ten counts were recorded for this clonotype. CDR3 sequence (DNA): TGTGCCAGCAGAAAAACAGGGGGCCCTTCCCAAGAGACCCAGTACTTC. Translation gives CASRKTGGPSQETQYF. V and J are TRBV5-6 and TRBJ2-5; TRBD1 agrees at 9 bases. With V trimmed by 5 bases and J by 1 base, 9 bases remained unmatched. This CDR3 spans 16 amino acids. Looked up from germline, CDR1 is SGHDT and CDR2 is YYEEEE. Supplemented by reference TRBV5-6 and TRBJ2-5, the full variable domain reads DAGVTQSPTHLIKTRGQQVTLRCSPKSGHDTVSWYQQALGQGPQFIFQYYEEEERQRGNFPDRFSGHQFPNYSSELNVNALLLGDSALYLCASRKTGGPSQETQYFGPGTRLLVL.

The table lists this clonotype with many counts. This sequence joins TRBV24-1 and TRBJ1-5, with D perhaps TRBD1 (6 bases). The V end was cut by 2 bases, the J end by 3 bases, with 16 bases between. The germline V gene encodes CDR1 KGHDR and CDR2 SFDVKD. The CDR3 length is 17 residues. The CDR3 region is CATSDSGARGDNQPQHF. CDR3 nucleotide sequence: TGTGCCACCAGTGATTCGGGGGCGCGGGGTGACAATCAGCCCCAGCATTTT.

This chain links TRBV28 with TRBJ2-1; D call uncertain. From germline, CDR1 is MDHEN and CDR2 SYDVKM. V shed 7 bases and J shed 0 bases, with 4 bases lying between them. CDR3 size: 12 residues. CDR3 residues: CASISSYNEQFF. The DNA of the CDR3 is TGTGCCAGCATAAGCTCCTACAATGAGCAGTTCTTC.